This T cell receptor beta chain comes out of a study of blood T cell repertoires in COVID-19. Turning to the study itself: COVID-19 samples, acute and convalescent, were from the United States, Italy and Spain. T cells, B-cell-depleted T cells, or PBMCs supplied cDNA or gDNA.

Ages ranged from about 18 to 90 years, with residence in under 25 US areas. V gave up 5 bases and J gave up 7 bases, with 17 bases separating them. The CDR3 spans 14 residues. CDR1 and CDR2 (germline): MGHDK, SYGVNS. In the source study's methods: Estimation of nucleated cell counts relied on the amplification of reference gene primers. TCRdb's table, derived via immunoSEQ multiplex PCR, lists solely in-frame clones and lacks some. V and J calls and clone size come straight from that table; D and trimming were deduced from the DNA. This table has about 270,000 clones, around 90% appearing once. Only one count was recorded for this clone.

Sequences were obtained from PBMCs or T cells enriched from blood (not recorded which). The receptor's source is a woman aged 40-49 years with acute COVID-19. The chain has TRBV25-1 and TRBJ1-2, with D possibly matching TRBD1 (5 bases). The chain's CDR3 is CASSLNQGSVGYTF. CDR3 nucleotide sequence: TGTGCCAGCAGTCTTAATCAGGGAAGTGTTGGCTACACCTTC.